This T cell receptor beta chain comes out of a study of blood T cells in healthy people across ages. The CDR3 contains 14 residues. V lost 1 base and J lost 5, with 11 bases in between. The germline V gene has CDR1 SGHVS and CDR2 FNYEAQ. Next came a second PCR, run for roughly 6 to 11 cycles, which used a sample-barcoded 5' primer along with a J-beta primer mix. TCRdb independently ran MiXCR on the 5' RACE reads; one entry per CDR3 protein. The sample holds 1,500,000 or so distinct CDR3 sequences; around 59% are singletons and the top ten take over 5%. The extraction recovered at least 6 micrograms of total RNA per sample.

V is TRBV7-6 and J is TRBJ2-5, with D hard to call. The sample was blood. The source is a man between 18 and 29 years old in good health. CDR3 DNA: TGTGCCAGCAGCTTAGTTCTGGGCTGGGAGACCCAGTACTTC. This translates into CASSLVLGWETQYF. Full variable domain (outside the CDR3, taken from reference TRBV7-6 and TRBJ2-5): GAGVSQSPRYKVTKRGQDVALRCDPISGHVSLYWYRQALGQGPEFLTYFNYEAQQDKSGLPNDRFSAERPEGSISTLTIQRTEQRDSAMYRCASSLVLGWETQYFGPGTRLLVL.